The table lists the clone carrying this TCR beta chain with a few counts. Antigen unknown. The length of the CDR3 is 12 residues. Germline values: CDR1 MDHEN, CDR2 SYDVKM. The V end was cut by 6 bases, the J end by 1 base, with 6 bases between. Documented time point: patch test 1, 2 weeks after DPC sensitization. Treatment here: therapeutic diphenylcyclopropenone sensitization with weekly scalp DPC. From the RACE reads, TCRdb called clonotypes with MiXCR, one entry per CDR3 protein. The top ten hold approximately 1.5% of the sample, which has 180,000 or so distinct CDR3 sequences, roughly 15% seen once. This sample is drawn from a study of human T cells and chemical hapten exposure. Study-wide results and limits: Versus controls, expanded TCRs had significantly more large CDR3 similarity clusters.

This TCR was sampled from a woman between 25 and 40 years old with alopecia areata. Some clones in this sample may be carry-over from other donors' samples. J is TRBJ1-2 and V is TRBV28; D call uncertain. Sequencing used whole blood, obtained in connection with sensitization to the hapten diphenylcyclopropenone (DPC). The CDR3 spells CASSQVNYGYTF. The CDR3 nucleotides read TGTGCCAGCAGCCAGGTTAACTATGGCTACACCTTC.